These 26 T cell receptor beta chains were all obtained from the same sample, sequenced in a study of T cells in Graves' hyperthyroidism and ophthalmopathy. What was amplified from RNA transcripts were TCR beta CDR3 regions. The TCR CDR3 first-round RT-PCR relied on the HTBI primer set. TCRdb re-called the multiplex PCR reads with MiXCR, one entry per CDR3 protein. The sample contains roughly 300,000 distinct CDR3 sequences, more than 11% of which appear only once. The sequenced sample consisted of blood. All receptors come from a woman aged 25-40 years with Graves' hyperthyroidism.

This clonotype turned up a few times. The chain carries TRBV5-1 and TRBJ2-2, with a tentative D call TRBD2 (5 bases). The germline V and J ends were trimmed by 3 bases and 4 bases, with 13 bases remaining between them. The length of the CDR3 is 15 residues. CDR1 SGHRS and CDR2 YFSETQ come from the germline V gene. The chain's CDR3 is CASSSTLRGTGELFF. Written as DNA, the CDR3 is TGCGCCAGCAGCTCGACCCTTCGGGGCACCGGGGAGCTGTTTTTT.

This clonotype came up a few times. The V gene is TRBV13, the J gene TRBJ2-5; 7 nucleotides align to TRBD2. The V gene end was trimmed by 3 bases and the J gene end by 4 bases; junction bases not matched to a gene: 5. Germline V CDR1 and CDR2: PRHDT, FYEKMQ (reference sequence). This CDR3 is 14 amino acids long. Written as DNA, the CDR3 is TGTGCCAGCAGCTTGTACGGACTAGTAGAGACCCAGTACTTC. This gives the protein CASSLYGLVETQYF.

This sequence joins TRBV3-1 and TRBJ1-1, with 9 bases aligning to TRBD1. This CDR3 comprises 18 residues. Unmatched junction bases numbered 20, after V lost 1 base and J lost 11 bases. From germline, CDR1 is LGHDT and CDR2 YNNKEL (reference sequence). CDR3 DNA sequence: TGTGCCAGCAGCCAAGGGGCGGGACAGGGCCTTAAACCCCATATCGCTTTCTTT. Its translation: CASSQGAGQGLKPHIAFF.

The chain joins TRBV5-1 to TRBJ2-7; no clear D. The CDR3 has 13 residues. Trimming stripped 4 bases from V and 2 bases from J, with 10 bases between. The V gene's germline CDR1 is SGHRS and CDR2 YFSETQ. The chain's CDR3 is CASSNGQAYEQYF. In DNA, the CDR3 is TGCGCCAGCAGCAATGGCCAGGCCTACGAGCAGTACTTC.

This clonotype has only a few counts. The chain combines TRBV18 with TRBJ1-1; TRBD1 aligns across 7 bases. In germline, CDR1 is KGHSH, CDR2 LQKENI. This CDR3 region has 15 residues. The trim removed 5 bases at V and 5 bases at J, leaving 11 bases unmatched. CDR3 nucleotide sequence: TGTGCCAGCTCAGCCGTGACAGGGTTCGGAACTGAAGCTTTCTTT. Translation gives CASSAVTGFGTEAFF. Full variable domain (missing parts from reference TRBV18 and TRBJ1-1): NAGVMQNPRHLVRRRGQEARLRCSPMKGHSHVYWYRQLPEEGLKFMVYLQKENIIDESGMPKERFSAEFPKEGPSILRIQQVVRGDSAAYFCASSAVTGFGTEAFFGQGTRLTVV.

This clonotype was seen repeatedly, ten times or more. V and J are TRBV27 and TRBJ2-5, with D hard to call. The length of the CDR3 is 13 residues. The germline V gene encodes CDR1 MNHEY and CDR2 SMNVEV (reference sequence). V was shortened by 4 bases and J by 5 bases, with 11 bases between the two germline ends. CDR3 residues: CASSSSSWETQYF. For the CDR3, the DNA is TGTGCCAGCAGTTCGTCCTCGTGGGAGACCCAGTACTTC.

This chain links TRBV3-1 with TRBJ1-3; D not certain. V lost 0 bases, J lost 0 bases, and 12 bases lay in between. Germline CDR1 is LGHDT and CDR2 is YNNKEL (reference sequence). The CDR3 contains 17 residues. CDR3 in DNA: TGTGCCAGCAGCCAAGATCTAGGAGGGAACTCTGGAAACACCATATATTTT. Protein sequence: CASSQDLGGNSGNTIYF.

This clonotype came up once. The chain uses TRBV30 and TRBJ2-2; unclear D gene. This CDR3 is built from 12 residues. Germline V gene sequence: CDR1 GTSNPN, CDR2 SVGIG (reference sequence). Deletions cut 3 bases from V and 5 bases from J, with 7 bases between. DNA of the CDR3: TGTGCCTGGAGCCGTCGAACCGGGGAGCTGTTTTTT. Amino acids: CAWSRRTGELFF.

This clonotype has at least ten counts. The chain recombines TRBV12-3 or TRBV12-4 with TRBJ1-5, with D possibly TRBD1 on 5 matching bases. CDR3 length: 13 amino acids. V was pared by 5 bases and J by 1 base, with 6 bases between. In DNA form, the CDR3 reads TGTGCCAGCAGTGAGGGGAGCAATCAGCCCCAGCATTTT. Residues: CASSEGSNQPQHF.

V usage is TRBV20-1 and J usage is TRBJ2-1; the match to TRBD2 covers 14 bases. The CDR3 covers 14 residues. CDR1 DFQATT and CDR2 SNEGSKA come from the germline V gene (reference sequence). V trimming: 6 bases; J trimming: 7 bases; junction bases outside the gene matches: 5. CDR3 nucleotides: TGCAGTGCCCGACTAGCGGGGGGGGTAAATGAGCAGTTCTTC. Translating gives CSARLAGGVNEQFF.

The rearrangement joins TRBV12-3 or TRBV12-4 to TRBJ2-5, with no clear D. CDR3 size: 13 residues. With 5 bases removed from V and 7 bases from J, the gap between germline ends came to 14 bases. The CDR3 protein is CASSPARSGTQYF. As DNA, the CDR3 is TGTGCCAGCAGTCCCGCGCGGTCGGGGACCCAGTACTTC.

A remark on this clonotype: A read error may be the cause here, since a much bigger clone is one base away. The chain carries TRBV7-9 and TRBJ2-5; 7 nucleotides match TRBD2. Looked up from germline, CDR1 is SEHNR and CDR2 is FQNEAQ (reference sequence). The CDR3 contains 15 residues. V gave up 5 bases and J gave up 7 bases; unmatched junction bases: 13. CDR3 nucleotides: TGTGCCAGCAGCCATATACTAGCGCGAGGAGGGACCCAGTACTTC. This encodes CASSHILARGGTQYF.

This clonotype was picked up a small number of times. This chain joins TRBV5-6 and TRBJ1-4; D perhaps matches TRBD1 (6 bases). The germline gives CDR1 SGHDT, CDR2 YYEEEE. V was shortened by 7 bases and J by 7 bases, with 26 bases between the two germline ends. The CDR3 length is 17 residues. The CDR3 coding sequence is TGTGCCAGCGTGGGTGACAGGACTTCCCTGGGACCTGAAAAACTGTTTTTT. Translating gives CASVGDRTSLGPEKLFF.

This clonotype has at least ten counts. The CDR3 DNA reads as TGCAGTGCTAGAGATTTGGACCTCCAAGAGACCCAGTACTTC. Its protein is CSARDLDLQETQYF. V usage is TRBV20-1 and J usage is TRBJ2-5, with D uncertain. Germline-derived CDR1 and CDR2 are DFQATT and SNEGSKA (reference sequence). The CDR3 has 14 amino acids. The V end was cut by 0 bases, the J end by 1 base, with 9 bases between.

The rearrangement uses TRBV9 and TRBJ2-7, with D possibly TRBD2 on 6 matching bases. The length of the CDR3 is 15 residues. The germline V and J ends were trimmed by 1 base and 1 base, with 12 bases remaining between them. Germline V gene lookup returns CDR1 SGDLS and CDR2 YYNGEE. The CDR3 DNA follows: TGTGCCAGCAGCGTATGGGAGGAGCGGTCCTACGAGCAGTACTTC. It encodes CASSVWEERSYEQYF.

This clonotype was observed a handful of times. The genes are TRBV5-1 and TRBJ1-2; D might be TRBD1 (5 bases). The CDR3 spans 14 residues. Deletions cut 3 bases from V and 7 bases from J, with 16 bases between. Per germline, CDR1 SGHRS and CDR2 YFSETQ. CDR3: CASSSFPGTSGYTF. The CDR3 coding sequence is TGCGCCAGCAGCTCCTTTCCGGGGACTTCTGGCTACACCTTC.

This clonotype was seen many times. The chain joins TRBV10-1 to TRBJ2-5, with 9 bases matching TRBD1. This CDR3 has 16 amino acids. Losses at the gene ends were 2 bases for V and 5 bases for J; bases not matched to a gene: 9. Per the germline V gene, CDR1 is WNHNN and CDR2 is SYGVQD (reference sequence). CDR3 DNA: TGCGCCAGCAGTGAGAGCACCGGGACAGGGAGGGAGACCCAGTACTTC. As protein: CASSESTGTGRETQYF.

This clonotype was detected only once. A much more abundant neighbour one base away suggests this may be a read error. Written as DNA, the CDR3 is TGCAGCGGTGACAGGGGAGAGGAGACCCAGTACTTC. It yields the protein CSGDRGEETQYF. The rearrangement uses TRBV29-1 and TRBJ2-5, with 8 positions matching TRBD1. Trimming cost V 7 bases and J 5 bases; bases outside gene matches: 6. This CDR3 spans 12 amino acids. From germline, CDR1 is SQVTM and CDR2 ANQGSEA.

This clonotype was recorded at least ten times. V usage is TRBV7-3 and J usage is TRBJ2-2; 10 positions agree with TRBD1. Germline values: CDR1 SGHTA, CDR2 FQGTGA. The CDR3 runs to 16 residues. With V trimmed by 5 bases and J by 6 bases, 9 bases remained unmatched. As DNA, the CDR3 is TGTGCCAGCAGCCCAACCCCGGGACAGGGGTCCGGGGAGCTGTTTTTT. Translated: CASSPTPGQGSGELFF.

The table lists this clonotype with a few counts. This chain connects TRBV10-3 to TRBJ2-5; D uncertain. This CDR3 has 13 amino acids. Trimming removed 5 bases at V and 3 bases at J, with 10 bases between. Germline V gives CDR1 ENHRY, CDR2 SYGVKD. The CDR3 region has the DNA TGTGCCATCAGTCTGGCAGATAAAGAGACCCAGTACTTC. Amino acids: CAISLADKETQYF.

A few counts support this clonotype. The junction and the germline gene differ at one end; a read error may be behind it. J is TRBJ2-7 and V is TRBV7-7; 7 bases fit TRBD1. Looked up from germline, CDR1 is SSHAT and CDR2 is FNYEAQ (reference sequence). The CDR3 sequence is 15 residues long. Here the CDR3 DNA reads TGTGCTAGCAGCCCGAAGGGACAGCTATACTACGAGCAGTACTTC. Its translation: CASSPKGQLYYEQYF.

The genes are TRBV30 and TRBJ2-7; no firm D call. The CDR3 contains 12 residues. From germline, CDR1 is GTSNPN and CDR2 SVGIG (reference sequence). V dropped 8 bases and J dropped 1 base, with 12 bases sitting between them. The CDR3 coding sequence is TGTGCCCTCACCGACAAATCCTACGAGCAGTACTTC. It yields the protein CALTDKSYEQYF. The variable domain in full, completed from reference TRBV30 and TRBJ2-7, reads SQTIHQWPATLVQPVGSPLSLECTVEGTSNPNLYWYRQAAGRGLQLLFYSVGIGQISSEVPQNLSASRPQDRQFILSSKKLLLSDSGFYLCALTDKSYEQYFGPGTRLTVT.

This chain uses TRBV11-2 with TRBJ1-1; TRBD1 might be the D (6 bases). Trimming shortened V by 3 bases and J by 7 bases, and 9 bases separated the two germline ends. The germline CDR1 and CDR2 sequences are SGHAT and FQNNGV. This CDR3 contains 12 residues. The CDR3 DNA reads TGTGCCAGCAGCTTTGTGGGACATGAAGCTTTCTTT. Its protein is CASSFVGHEAFF.

Ten or more counts support this clonotype. The rearrangement links TRBV20-1 to TRBJ2-5; 15 nucleotides agree with TRBD2. The germline gives CDR1 DFQATT, CDR2 SNEGSKA (reference sequence). The CDR3 consists of 18 residues. V was pared by 5 bases and J by 2 bases, with 12 bases of the junction left unmatched. CDR3 protein: CSAWGSGLAGGLQETQYF. The CDR3 nucleotides read TGCAGTGCTTGGGGGTCGGGACTAGCGGGAGGCCTTCAAGAGACCCAGTACTTC.

CDR3 loop: CASSAVLLASDTQYF. The CDR3 bases are TGTGCCAGCAGCGCCGTTCTTCTAGCGTCGGATACGCAGTATTTT. The J gene is TRBJ2-3, the V gene TRBV9; a weak D match, TRBD2 (6 bases). CDR1 is SGDLS and CDR2 is YYNGEE in the germline V gene. Trimming stripped 3 bases from V and 6 bases from J, with 17 bases between. The CDR3 is 15 amino acids.

In this sample, this clonotype turned up many times. An end of the junction differs from the germline gene, which may be a read error. This rearrangement joins TRBV2 to TRBJ1-2, with D perhaps matching TRBD1 (5 bases). The CDR3 has 10 amino acids. The germline V gene has CDR1 SNHLY and CDR2 FYNNEI. The CDR3 loop reads CASSGDHHPF. The CDR3 coding sequence is TGTGCCAGCAGTGGGGACCATCACCCCTTC.